This is a list of T cell receptor beta chains from one sample in a study of blood T cell repertoires in COVID-19. Clones were read by immunoSEQ multiplex PCR, and TCRdb kept only the in-frame ones, dropping some. The table has roughly 60,000 clones, about four fifths seen once; the top ten hold around 30%. What was sequenced was peripheral blood. These receptors originate from a human donor in a cohort sampled during active COVID-19. Both conserved end residues are part of each CDR3. A D gene is named only where the DNA matches it firmly. A row's size may be missing; if present it is once, few, many or a size class.

j_gene	d_gene	v_gene	abundance	CDR3nt	CDR3aa
TRBJ1-6	-	TRBV5-1	-	TGCGCCAGCAGCTTGGAGGCGGGAAATTCACCCCTCCACTTT	CASSLEAGNSPLHF
TRBJ2-7	TRBD1	TRBV5-4	-	TGTGCCAGCGGACAACAGGGGGCCTACGAGCAGTACTTC	CASGQQGAYEQYF
TRBJ1-2	TRBD1	TRBV29-1	-	TGCAGCCCCCCCGAGGACAGGGGCTATGGCTACACCTTC	CSPPEDRGYGYTF
TRBJ2-7	TRBD1	TRBV24-1	-	TGTGCCTCCGACGGACAGGGAGACGGTCGGGACGAGCAGTACTTC	CASDGQGDGRDEQYF
TRBJ2-7	-	TRBV25-1	few	TGTGCCAGCAGATTAGGCGGCTCCTACGAGCAGTACTTC	CASRLGGSYEQYF
TRBJ2-3	-	TRBV29-1	few	TGCAGCGTTGAGCGAGGGCGCACAGATACGCAGTATTTT	CSVERGRTDTQYF
TRBJ2-7	-	TRBV15	-	TGTGCCACCAGCACTGCTAGCCGAAGGAGCTCCTACGAGCAGTACTTC	CATSTASRRSSYEQYF
TRBJ2-3	TRBD1	TRBV5-5	-	TGTGCCAGCAGCCCGGACAGGGGGCAATTAGATACGCAGTATTTT	CASSPDRGQLDTQYF
TRBJ1-1	-	TRBV7-9	few	TGTGCCGGCCAAGAACAGCTGAACACTGAAGCTTTCTTT	CAGQEQLNTEAFF
TRBJ2-3	-	TRBV7-8	-	TGTGCCAGCAGCTTAGGAGCGGCCACAGATACGCAGTATTTT	CASSLGAATDTQYF
TRBJ2-3	-	TRBV7-2	-	TGTGCCAGCAGCTCCTCTACCCTCCTCACAGATACGCAGTATTTT	CASSSSTLLTDTQYF
TRBJ2-1	TRBD2	TRBV5-1	-	TGCGCCAGCAGCTTCCTAGCGGGATACAATGAGCAGTTCTTC	CASSFLAGYNEQFF
TRBJ1-5	-	TRBV12-3/TRBV12-4	-	TGTGCCAGCAGTTTAGGTCCAAATCAGCCCCAGCATTTT	CASSLGPNQPQHF
TRBJ1-3	-	TRBV7-9	-	TGTGCCAGCAGCTTAGCCGGGACAATCTCTTTGGACACCATATATTTT	CASSLAGTISLDTIYF
TRBJ2-7	-	TRBV13	-	TGTGCCAGCAGCCCCCGAGCCGGGTCCGACGAGCAGTACTTC	CASSPRAGSDEQYF
TRBJ2-3	TRBD1	TRBV19	-	TGTGCCAGTAGTATCGGGACAGGGTCAGATACGCAGTATTTT	CASSIGTGSDTQYF
TRBJ1-3	TRBD1	TRBV3-1/TRBV3-2	-	TGTGCCAGCAGAGACAGGGATGGAAACACCATATATTTT	CASRDRDGNTIYF
TRBJ2-3	TRBD2	TRBV27	-	TGTGCCAGCAGTTTTAGGGAGGCACTAGCGGGGGTAGATACGCAGTATTTT	CASSFREALAGVDTQYF
TRBJ1-6	-	TRBV5-3	-	TGTGCCAGAAGCCGGGGTAGGCCCCGGTCACCCCTCCACTTT	CARSRGRPRSPLHF
TRBJ2-1	TRBD2	TRBV7-3	-	TGTGCCAGCAGCTTAATGGGCGGGAGCTCCTACAATGAGCAGTTCTTC	CASSLMGGSSYNEQFF
TRBJ2-7	TRBD1	TRBV4-2	-	TGTGCCAGCAGCCAAGTACTGGGACAGCCCGTCAACGAGCAGTACTTC	CASSQVLGQPVNEQYF
TRBJ2-1	TRBD1	TRBV29-1	few	TGCAGCGTTGAAACAGGGGCCTACAATGAGCAGTTCTTC	CSVETGAYNEQFF
TRBJ2-3	TRBD2	TRBV5-1	-	TGCGCCAGCAGCCCCCTTAGCGGGGGGGCAGATACGCAGTATTTT	CASSPLSGGADTQYF
TRBJ2-7	TRBD2	TRBV6-5	-	TGTGCCAGCAGTTCGGGACTAGCGGGCGACGACGAGCAGTACTTC	CASSSGLAGDDEQYF
TRBJ1-1	-	TRBV9	-	TGTGCCAGCAGCGTAGGAGGGTCCGGTGAAGCTTTCTTT	CASSVGGSGEAFF
TRBJ1-5	-	TRBV15	-	TGTGCCACCAGCAGATCCCTGACGGGGCCCCAGCATTTT	CATSRSLTGPQHF
TRBJ2-7	TRBD1	TRBV6-5	-	TGTGCCAGCAGTTCCACAGGGGGCGAGCAGTACTTC	CASSSTGGEQYF
TRBJ1-2	TRBD1	TRBV30	-	TGTGCCTGGAGCTTCGGGACAGCGGAGGGCGGCTACACCTTC	CAWSFGTAEGGYTF
TRBJ1-2	-	TRBV30	-	TGTGCCTGGAGTGTACAGACAGGCAACTATGGCTACACCTTC	CAWSVQTGNYGYTF
TRBJ2-5	-	TRBV6-6	-	TGTGCCAGCGCGAACGACAGGTCAAGACTAGAGACCCAGTACTTC	CASANDRSRLETQYF
TRBJ1-2	-	TRBV30	-	TGTGCCTGGGGGGCCTCCCTCGACTACACCTTC	CAWGASLDYTF
TRBJ2-7	TRBD1	TRBV5-5	-	TGTGCCAGCAGCTTGGGGACAGGGCCCTACGAGCAGTACTTC	CASSLGTGPYEQYF
TRBJ2-7	-	TRBV13	-	TGTGCCAGCAGCCTACAGGGCTCTCACGGCTACGAGCAGTACTTC	CASSLQGSHGYEQYF
TRBJ2-2	-	TRBV5-1	few	TGCGCCAGCAGCTTGGTGGGGGGAAAGGACACCGGGGAGCTGTTTTTT	CASSLVGGKDTGELFF
TRBJ1-1	TRBD1	TRBV18	-	TGTGCCAGCTCACCACAGGGGGCAAGCACTGAAGCTTTCTTT	CASSPQGASTEAFF